This T cell receptor beta chain derives from a study of cytomegalovirus exposure and HLA in healthy donors. Regarding this clone: The target antigen is unknown.

The ends lost 1 base at V and 4 bases at J; junction bases unmatched: 7. This CDR3 has 15 residues. Germline loops: CDR1 SGHTA, CDR2 FQGNSA. It was with 60 Vbeta and 13 Jbeta primers that the PCR ran. Libraries were prepared by immunoSEQ multiplex PCR; TCRdb keeps only in-frame clonotypes and omits some of them. The sample has almost 200,000 clones, roughly 85% seen once. Study-wide points: In a later analysis, a missense DCLRE1C variant was linked to TCR beta V- and J-gene trimming. A further, later analysis showed that HLA-associated TCR beta chains (compared with equally common others) were more clonally expanded.

Input material: PBMCs. This clonotype was obtained from a woman between 45 and 60 years old in good health and CMV-seronegative. The chain uses TRBV7-2 and TRBJ2-7; 7 nucleotides agree with TRBD1. CDR3 in DNA: TGTGCCAGCAGCTTAGATCAAGGGGGCGCTTACGAGCAGTACTTC. It encodes CASSLDQGGAYEQYF.